The sequence of this T cell receptor (beta chain) was determined in a study of OX40 agonist ivuxolimab in advanced cancers. Study-wide context: While on treatment, patients had intravenous ivuxolimab at 0.01 to 10 mg/kg every 2 weeks. Of mixed ages from about 23 to 85 and averaging about 65 years, the group was around 78% male. The study's findings and limits: At 0.1-3.0 mg/kg, partial responders had clonal expansion among the lowest observed.

Note on this clone: What it binds is not known.

The germline gives CDR1 SGDLS, CDR2 YYNGEE. Trimming took 1 base from V and 2 from J, leaving 6 bases between them. The length of the CDR3 is 13 residues. Sequencing used immunoSEQ multiplex PCR; TCRdb keeps in-frame clones, though not all of them. The profile shows about 71,000 clones, around 84% of them singletons. This clonotype was obtained from an adult with an advanced solid tumor such as melanoma, head and neck, liver or kidney cancer. This chain links TRBV9 with TRBJ1-1, with D unresolved. The sequencing here drew on CD4+ or CD8+ T cells sorted from blood, taken in a trial of the OX40 agonist ivuxolimab. CDR3 loop: CASSVNLNTEAFF. The CDR3 DNA is TGTGCCAGCAGCGTAAACTTAAACACTGAAGCTTTCTTT.